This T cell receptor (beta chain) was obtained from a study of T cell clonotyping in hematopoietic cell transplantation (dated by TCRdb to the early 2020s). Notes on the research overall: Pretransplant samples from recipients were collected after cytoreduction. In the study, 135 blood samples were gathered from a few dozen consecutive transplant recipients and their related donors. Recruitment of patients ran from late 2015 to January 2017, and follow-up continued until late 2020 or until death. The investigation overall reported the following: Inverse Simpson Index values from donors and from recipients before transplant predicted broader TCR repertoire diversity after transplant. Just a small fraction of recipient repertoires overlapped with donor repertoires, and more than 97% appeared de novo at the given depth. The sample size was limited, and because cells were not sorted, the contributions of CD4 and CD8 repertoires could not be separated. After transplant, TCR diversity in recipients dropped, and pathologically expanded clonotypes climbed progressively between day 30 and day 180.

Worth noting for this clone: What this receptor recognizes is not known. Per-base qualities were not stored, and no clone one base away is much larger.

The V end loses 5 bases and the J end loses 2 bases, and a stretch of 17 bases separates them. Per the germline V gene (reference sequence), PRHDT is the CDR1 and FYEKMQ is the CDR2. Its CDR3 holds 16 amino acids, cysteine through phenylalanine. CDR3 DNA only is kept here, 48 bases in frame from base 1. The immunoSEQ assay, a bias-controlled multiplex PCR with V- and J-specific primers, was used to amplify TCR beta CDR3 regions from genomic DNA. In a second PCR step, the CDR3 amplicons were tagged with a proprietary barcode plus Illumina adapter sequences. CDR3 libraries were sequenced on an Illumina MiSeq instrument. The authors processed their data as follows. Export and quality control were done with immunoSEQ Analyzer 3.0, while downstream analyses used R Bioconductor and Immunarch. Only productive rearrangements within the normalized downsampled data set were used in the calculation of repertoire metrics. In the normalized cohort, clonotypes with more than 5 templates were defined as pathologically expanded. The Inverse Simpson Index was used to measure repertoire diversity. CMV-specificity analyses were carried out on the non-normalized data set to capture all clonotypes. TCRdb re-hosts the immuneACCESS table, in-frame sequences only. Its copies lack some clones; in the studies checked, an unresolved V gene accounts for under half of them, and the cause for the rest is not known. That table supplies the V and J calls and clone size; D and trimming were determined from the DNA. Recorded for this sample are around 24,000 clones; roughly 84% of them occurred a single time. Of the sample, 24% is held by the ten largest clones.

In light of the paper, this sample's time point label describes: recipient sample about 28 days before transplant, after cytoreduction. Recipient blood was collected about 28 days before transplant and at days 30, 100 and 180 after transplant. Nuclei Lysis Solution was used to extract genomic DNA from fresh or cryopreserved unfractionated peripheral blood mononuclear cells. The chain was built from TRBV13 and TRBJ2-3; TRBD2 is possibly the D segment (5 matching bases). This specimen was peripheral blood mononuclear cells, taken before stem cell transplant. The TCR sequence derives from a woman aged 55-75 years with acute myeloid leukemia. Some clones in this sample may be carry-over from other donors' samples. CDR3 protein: CASSPRRGGSTDTQYF. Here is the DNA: TGTGCCAGCAGCCCCCGCCGTGGAGGCTCCACAGATACGCAGTATTTT. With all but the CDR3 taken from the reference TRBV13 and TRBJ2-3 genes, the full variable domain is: AAGVIQSPRHLIKEKRETATLKCYPIPRHDTVYWYQQGPGQDPQFLISFYEKMQSDKGSIPDRFSAQQFSDYHSELNMSSLELGDSALYFCASSPRRGGSTDTQYFGPGTRLTVL.